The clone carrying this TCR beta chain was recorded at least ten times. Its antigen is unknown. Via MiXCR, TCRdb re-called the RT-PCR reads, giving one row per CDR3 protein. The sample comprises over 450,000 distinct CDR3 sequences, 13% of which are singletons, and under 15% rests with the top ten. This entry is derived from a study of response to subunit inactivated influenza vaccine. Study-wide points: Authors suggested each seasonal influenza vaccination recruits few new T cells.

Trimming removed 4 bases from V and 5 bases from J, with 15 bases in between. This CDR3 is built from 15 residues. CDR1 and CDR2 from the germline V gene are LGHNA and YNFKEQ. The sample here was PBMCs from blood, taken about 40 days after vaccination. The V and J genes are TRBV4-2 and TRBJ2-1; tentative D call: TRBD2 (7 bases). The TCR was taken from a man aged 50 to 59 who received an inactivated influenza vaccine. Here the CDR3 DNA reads TGTGCCAGCAGCCGAGATCGGGGGGCCGACAATGAGCAGTTCTTC. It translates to CASSRDRGADNEQFF.